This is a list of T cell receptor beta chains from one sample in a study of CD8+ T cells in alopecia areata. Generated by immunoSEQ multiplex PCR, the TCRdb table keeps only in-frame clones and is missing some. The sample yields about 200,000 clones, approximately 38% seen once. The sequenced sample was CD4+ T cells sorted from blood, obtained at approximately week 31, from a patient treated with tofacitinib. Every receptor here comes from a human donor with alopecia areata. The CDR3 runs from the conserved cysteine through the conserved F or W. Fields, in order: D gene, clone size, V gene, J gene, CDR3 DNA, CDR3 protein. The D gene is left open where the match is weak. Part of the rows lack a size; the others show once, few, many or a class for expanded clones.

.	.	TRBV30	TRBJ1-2	TGTGCCTGGAGTCGGGGGCCTGGGTATGGCTACACCTTC	CAWSRGPGYGYTF
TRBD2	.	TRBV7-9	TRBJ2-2	TGTGCCAGCAGCCCAGAAGGACTAGCGATCGGGGAGCTGTTTTTT	CASSPEGLAIGELFF
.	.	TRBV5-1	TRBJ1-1	TGCGCCAGCAGCTTGGCAGGGCTCACCGAAGCTTTCTTT	CASSLAGLTEAFF
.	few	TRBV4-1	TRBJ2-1	TGCGCCAGCAGCCAAGCGGGGGGCGCAGGCGAGCAGTTCTTC	CASSQAGGAGEQFF
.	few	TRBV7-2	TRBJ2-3	TGTGCCAGCAGCCCTACGGTTACGCAGTATTTT	CASSPTVTQYF
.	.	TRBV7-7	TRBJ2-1	TGTGCTAGCAGCTTAGAGGGGGCGGGATACAATGAGCAGTTCTTC	CASSLEGAGYNEQFF
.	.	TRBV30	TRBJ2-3	TGTGCCTGGAAAAGGGGTGCAGATACGCAGTATTTT	CAWKRGADTQYF
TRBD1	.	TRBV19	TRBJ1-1	TGTGCCAGTAGTATAGTTACAGGGGGTAACACTGAAGCTTTCTTT	CASSIVTGGNTEAFF
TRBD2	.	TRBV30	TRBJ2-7	TGTGCCTGGAGTGTACCCGCGGGAGCAGGCGAGCAGTACTTC	CAWSVPAGAGEQYF
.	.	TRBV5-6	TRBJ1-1	TGTGCCAGCAGCTTCGAGGGCATGAACACTGAAGCTTTCTTT	CASSFEGMNTEAFF
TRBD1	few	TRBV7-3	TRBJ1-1	TGTGCCAGCAGTATACAGGGGGACACTGAAGCTTTCTTT	CASSIQGDTEAFF
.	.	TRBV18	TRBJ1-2	TGTGCCAGCTCACCGGGCTACACCTTC	CASSPGYTF
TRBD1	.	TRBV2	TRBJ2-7	TGTGCCAGCAGTGGTGTGGGACAGAGCTACGAGCAGTACTTC	CASSGVGQSYEQYF
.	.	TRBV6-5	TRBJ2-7	TGTGCCAGCAGTTACTCGTTTATCGGCTACGAGCAGTACTTC	CASSYSFIGYEQYF
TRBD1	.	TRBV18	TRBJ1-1	TGTGCCAGCTCACCACGGGACAGGGCGAGAGGAACTGAAGCTTTCTTT	CASSPRDRARGTEAFF
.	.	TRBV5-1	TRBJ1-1	TGCGCCAGCAGCTTGGAAGCGGACACTGAAGCTTTCTTT	CASSLEADTEAFF
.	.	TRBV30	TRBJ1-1	TGTGCCTGGGGACGTAGGGCCACTGAAGCTTTCTTT	CAWGRRATEAFF
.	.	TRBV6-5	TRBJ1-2	TGTGCCAGCAGTTACTCGATCTACGCGGACAACTATGGCTACACCTTC	CASSYSIYADNYGYTF
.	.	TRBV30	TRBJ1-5	TGTGCCTGGAGTAGGTGGGAAGGGCGCAATCAGCCCCAGCATTTT	CAWSRWEGRNQPQHF
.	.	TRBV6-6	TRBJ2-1	TGTGCCAGCAGTTTGCGGGGTGTGGGTTCCTACAATGAGCAGTTCTTC	CASSLRGVGSYNEQFF
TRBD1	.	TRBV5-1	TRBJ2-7	TGCGCCAGCACCCTGGGGACAGGGTCCTACGAGCAGTACTTC	CASTLGTGSYEQYF
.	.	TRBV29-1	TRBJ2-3	TGCAGCGTGCACACAGATACGCAGTATTTT	CSVHTDTQYF
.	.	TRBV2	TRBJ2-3	TGTGCCAGCAGTGAGCTGGGACCTCAGGGAGATACGCAGTATTTT	CASSELGPQGDTQYF
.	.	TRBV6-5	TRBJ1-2	TGTGCCAGCAGTTTGGATAACTATGGCTACACCTTC	CASSLDNYGYTF
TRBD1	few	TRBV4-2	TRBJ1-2	TGTGCCAGCAGCCAAGAAAAGGGGGCGACAAGGGGCTACACCTTC	CASSQEKGATRGYTF
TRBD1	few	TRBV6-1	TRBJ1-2	TGTGCCAGCAGCGTACAGGGGAGTGATGGCTACACCTTC	CASSVQGSDGYTF
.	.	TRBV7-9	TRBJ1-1	TGTGCCGGCCACCCGGCGGGTGGAACTGAAGCTTTCTTT	CAGHPAGGTEAFF
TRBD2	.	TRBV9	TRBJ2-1	TGTGCCAGCAGCCCCAGACTAGCGCTCACTTTGGGGGGGAATGAGCAGTTCTTC	CASSPRLALTLGGNEQFF